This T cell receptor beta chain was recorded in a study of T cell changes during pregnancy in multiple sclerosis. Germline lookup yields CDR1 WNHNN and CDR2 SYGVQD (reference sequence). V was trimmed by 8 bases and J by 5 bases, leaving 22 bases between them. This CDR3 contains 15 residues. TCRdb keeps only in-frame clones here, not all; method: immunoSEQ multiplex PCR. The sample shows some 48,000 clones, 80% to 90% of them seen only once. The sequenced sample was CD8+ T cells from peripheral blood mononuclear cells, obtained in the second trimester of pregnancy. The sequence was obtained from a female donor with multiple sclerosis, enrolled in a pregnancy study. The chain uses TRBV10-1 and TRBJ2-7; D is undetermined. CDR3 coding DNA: TGCGCCAGCTCTCCTACGAGGTGGCCAACTAACGAGCAGTACTTC. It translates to CASSPTRWPTNEQYF.